The 13 T cell receptor beta chains listed next were all sequenced from one sample in a study of blood T cell repertoires in COVID-19 (dated by TCRdb to the early 2020s). Receptor amplification or capture employed the immunoSEQ multiplex PCR assay. The source is immuneACCESS, and TCRdb retained only in-frame sequences with V and J called. Part of the clones is not carried over; for the studies checked, unresolved V genes explain less than half of this, and the remainder is unexplained. The sample includes more than 200,000 clones, with around 89% observed a single time. The top ten clones comprise under 2% of the sample. Material: peripheral blood. These receptors were taken from a man in his 70s with acute or convalescent COVID-19.

The J gene is TRBJ2-3, the V gene TRBV5-1, with 13 bases fitting TRBD2. Germline V gene data show CDR1 as SGHRS and CDR2 as YFSETQ. This CDR3 comprises 16 residues. Trimming cost V 4 bases and J 1 base; bases outside gene matches: 3. CDR3 in amino acids: CASSPGLAGGTDTQYF. In DNA form, the CDR3 reads TGCGCCAGCAGCCCAGGACTAGCGGGAGGCACAGATACGCAGTATTTT.

The chain employs TRBV10-3 and TRBJ1-3; 11 bases map to TRBD1. CDR1 and CDR2 (germline): ENHRY, SYGVKD. The CDR3 is 15 residues long. With V trimmed by 6 bases and J by 2 bases, 3 bases remained unmatched. For the CDR3, the DNA is TGTGCCATCAGGGGGACAGGGGGAACTGGAAACACCATATATTTT. Translating gives CAIRGTGGTGNTIYF.

This clone turned up a few times. The J gene is TRBJ2-3, the V gene TRBV5-1; D gene uncertain. This CDR3 contains 14 residues. Germline V gene sequence: CDR1 SGHRS, CDR2 YFSETQ. The V end was cut by 2 bases, the J end by 6 bases, with 13 bases between. DNA for the CDR3: TGCGCCAGCAGCTTCGGTCTAAGTGCGGATACGCAGTATTTT. Its protein product is CASSFGLSADTQYF.

J is TRBJ2-2 and V is TRBV11-2; 9 bases are shared with TRBD2. Germline V gene data show CDR1 as SGHAT and CDR2 as FQNNGV. Unmatched junction bases numbered 3, after V lost 6 bases and J lost 1 base. The CDR3 has 15 amino acids. CDR3 coding DNA: TGTGCCAGCAGAGAGCGGGAGGAGAACACCGGGGAGCTGTTTTTT. Protein sequence: CASREREENTGELFF.

V gene TRBV7-3 combines with J gene TRBJ2-2; 15 bases fit TRBD2. Germline loops: CDR1 SGHTA, CDR2 FQGTGA. This CDR3 spans 19 amino acids. Germline trimming cut 5 bases from V and 4 bases from J; bases unmatched to any gene: 11. The CDR3 is CASSKIGLAGGLGTGELFF. The CDR3 coding sequence is TGTGCCAGCAGCAAGATTGGACTAGCGGGAGGGTTGGGCACCGGGGAGCTGTTTTTT.

As regards this clone: Different DNA sequences within this sample yield the same CDR3. This rearrangement joins TRBV6-5 to TRBJ1-1; the match to TRBD1 covers 7 bases. The CDR3 runs 14 residues. The V gene's germline CDR1 is MNHEY and CDR2 SVGAGI. The trim removed 8 bases at V and 1 base at J, leaving 7 bases unmatched. The CDR3 bases are TGTGCCAGCTCTCGGACAGGAGCGAACACTGAAGCTTTCTTT. Translating gives CASSRTGANTEAFF.

The chain's CDR3 is CASSSEGETQYF. Written as DNA, the CDR3 is TGCGCCAGCAGCTCGGAGGGTGAGACCCAGTACTTC. V gene TRBV5-1 combines with J gene TRBJ2-5, with D perhaps TRBD2 (6 bases). The CDR3 consists of 12 residues. V lost 3 bases, J lost 5 bases, and 8 bases lay in between. The V gene's germline CDR1 is SGHRS and CDR2 YFSETQ.

This rearrangement joins TRBV18 to TRBJ2-3; 8 positions match TRBD2. Germline V gene lookup returns CDR1 KGHSH and CDR2 LQKENI. J gave up 2 bases and V 5 bases, and 9 bases lay outside the gene matches. This CDR3 has 16 residues. In DNA form, the CDR3 reads TGTGCCAGCTCATCGGGGGGGCCGGGGATCACAGATACGCAGTATTTT. Protein product: CASSSGGPGITDTQYF.

The genes are TRBV19 and TRBJ1-2; 7 nucleotides match TRBD1. The V gene's germline CDR1 is LNHDA and CDR2 SQIVND (reference sequence). CDR3 length equals 14 residues. V dropped 5 bases and J dropped 6; count of bases not matched to a gene: 9. Here the CDR3 reads CASSRTGSRDGYTF. For the CDR3, the DNA is TGTGCCAGTAGTCGGACAGGTAGTAGGGATGGCTACACCTTC.

The V and J genes are TRBV28 and TRBJ2-1; D is unclear. With 8 bases removed from V and 0 bases from J, the gap between germline ends came to 8 bases. This CDR3 comprises 13 residues. The germline V gene encodes CDR1 MDHEN and CDR2 SYDVKM. CDR3 loop: CASEANSYNEQFF. As DNA, the CDR3 is TGTGCCAGCGAGGCTAACTCCTACAATGAGCAGTTCTTC. Looking up the rest from reference TRBV28 and TRBJ2-1 gives the full variable domain: DVKVTQSSRYLVKRTGEKVFLECVQDMDHENMFWYRQDPGLGLRLIYFSYDVKMKEKGDIPEGYSVSREKKERFSLILESASTNQTSMYLCASEANSYNEQFFGPGTRLTVL.

CDR3 region: CASSLGIPGQGTTNEKLFF. The DNA of the CDR3 is TGCGCCAGCAGCTTGGGGATACCGGGACAGGGGACAACTAATGAAAAACTGTTTTTT. V gene TRBV5-1 combines with J gene TRBJ1-4; 10 bases match TRBD1. This CDR3 contains 19 residues. Trimming removed 0 bases from V and 0 bases from J; junction bases left unmatched: 8. In germline, CDR1 is SGHRS, CDR2 YFSETQ.

The chain uses TRBV14 and TRBJ1-2, with 9 bases identical to TRBD1. The V gene's germline CDR1 is SGHDN and CDR2 FVKESK. This CDR3 has 13 residues. V lost 4 bases to trimming and J lost 4 bases; unmatched junction nucleotides: 1. DNA for the CDR3: TGTGCCAGCAGCCCGGGACAGGGCTATGGCTACACCTTC. It codes for CASSPGQGYGYTF.

Points on this clone: The same CDR3 arises from other DNA sequences in this sample as well. The rearrangement joins TRBV18 to TRBJ1-1, with a tentative D call TRBD1 (6 bases). The CDR3 covers 13 residues. Germline CDR1 reads KGHSH; CDR2 reads LQKENI. V was clipped by 6 bases and J by 4 bases, with 12 bases between them. The CDR3 protein is CASSSDRSTEAFF. Written as DNA, the CDR3 is TGTGCCAGCTCGTCCGACAGGTCCACTGAAGCTTTCTTT.